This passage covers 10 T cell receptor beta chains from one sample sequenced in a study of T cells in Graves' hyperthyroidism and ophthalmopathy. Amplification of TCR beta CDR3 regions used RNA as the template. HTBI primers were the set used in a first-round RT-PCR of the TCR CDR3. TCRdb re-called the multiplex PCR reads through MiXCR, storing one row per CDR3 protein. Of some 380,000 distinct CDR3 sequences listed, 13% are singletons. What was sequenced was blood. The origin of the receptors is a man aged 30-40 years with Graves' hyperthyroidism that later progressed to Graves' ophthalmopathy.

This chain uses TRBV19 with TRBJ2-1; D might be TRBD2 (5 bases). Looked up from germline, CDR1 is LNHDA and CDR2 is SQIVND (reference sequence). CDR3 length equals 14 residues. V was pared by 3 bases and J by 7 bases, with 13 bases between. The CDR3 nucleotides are TGTGCCAGTAGTATCACGTCAAGAGGGAATGAGCAGTTCTTC. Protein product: CASSITSRGNEQFF.

The DNA of the CDR3 is TGTGCCAGCAGCCAACTGTTTTCAGATACGCAGTATTTT. Its protein product is CASSQLFSDTQYF. The chain couples TRBV3-1 to TRBJ2-3; D remains unclear. The germline V gene encodes CDR1 LGHDT and CDR2 YNNKEL (reference sequence). The length of the CDR3 is 13 residues. V lost 2 bases to trimming and J lost 4 bases, with 7 bases between them.

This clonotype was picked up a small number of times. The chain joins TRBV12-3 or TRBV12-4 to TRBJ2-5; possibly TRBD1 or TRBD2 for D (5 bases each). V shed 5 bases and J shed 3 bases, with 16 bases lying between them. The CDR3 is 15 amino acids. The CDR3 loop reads CASSPLGTGKETQYF. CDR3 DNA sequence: TGTGCCAGCAGTCCCTTGGGGACGGGGAAAGAGACCCAGTACTTC.

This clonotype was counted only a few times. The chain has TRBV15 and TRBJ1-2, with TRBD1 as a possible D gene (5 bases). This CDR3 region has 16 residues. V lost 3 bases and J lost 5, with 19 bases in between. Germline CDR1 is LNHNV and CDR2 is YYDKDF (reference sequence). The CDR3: CATSSLGQGKGYGYTF. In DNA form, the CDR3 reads TGTGCCACCAGCAGTTTAGGGCAGGGAAAAGGGTATGGCTACACCTTC.

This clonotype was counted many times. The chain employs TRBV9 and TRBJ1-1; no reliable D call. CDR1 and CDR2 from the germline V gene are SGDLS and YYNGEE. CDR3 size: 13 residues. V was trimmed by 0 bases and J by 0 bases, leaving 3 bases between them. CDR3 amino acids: CASSVAMNTEAFF. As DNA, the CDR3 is TGTGCCAGCAGCGTAGCTATGAACACTGAAGCTTTCTTT.

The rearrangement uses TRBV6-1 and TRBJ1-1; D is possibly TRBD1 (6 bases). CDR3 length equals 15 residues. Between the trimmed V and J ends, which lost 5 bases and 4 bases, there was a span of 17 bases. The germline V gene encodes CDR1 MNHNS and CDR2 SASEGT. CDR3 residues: CASSWGGGRLTEAFF. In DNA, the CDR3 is TGTGCCAGCAGTTGGGGGGGCGGGCGGCTCACTGAAGCTTTCTTT.

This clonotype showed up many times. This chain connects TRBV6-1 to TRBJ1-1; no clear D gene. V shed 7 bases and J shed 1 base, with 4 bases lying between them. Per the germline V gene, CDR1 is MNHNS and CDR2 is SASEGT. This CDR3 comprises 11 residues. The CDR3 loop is CASKRNTEAFF. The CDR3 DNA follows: TGTGCCAGCAAACGGAACACTGAAGCTTTCTTT.

The CDR3 region is CAAEGSTDTQYF. CDR3 nucleotides: TGTGCCGCAGAGGGAAGCACAGATACGCAGTATTTT. The chain links TRBV3-1 to TRBJ2-3, with a weak D call TRBD2 (5 bases). Deletions cut 11 bases from V and 0 bases from J, with 9 bases between. The germline CDR1 and CDR2 sequences are LGHDT and YNNKEL (reference sequence). CDR3 length equals 12 residues.

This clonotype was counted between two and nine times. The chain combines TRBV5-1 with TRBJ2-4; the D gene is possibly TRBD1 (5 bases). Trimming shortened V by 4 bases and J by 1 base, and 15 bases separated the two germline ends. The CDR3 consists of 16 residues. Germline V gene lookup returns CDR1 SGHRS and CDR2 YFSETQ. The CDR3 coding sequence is TGCGCCAGCAGCCCCGTTATGGGGCTGGCCAAAAACATTCAGTACTTC. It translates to CASSPVMGLAKNIQYF.

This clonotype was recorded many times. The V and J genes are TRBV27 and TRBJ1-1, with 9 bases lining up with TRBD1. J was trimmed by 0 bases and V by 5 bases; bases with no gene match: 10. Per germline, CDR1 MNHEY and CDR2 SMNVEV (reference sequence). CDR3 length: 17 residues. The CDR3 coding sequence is TGTGCCAGCAGTAGCCTCGCCGGGACAGGGTTGAACACTGAAGCTTTCTTT. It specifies CASSSLAGTGLNTEAFF.